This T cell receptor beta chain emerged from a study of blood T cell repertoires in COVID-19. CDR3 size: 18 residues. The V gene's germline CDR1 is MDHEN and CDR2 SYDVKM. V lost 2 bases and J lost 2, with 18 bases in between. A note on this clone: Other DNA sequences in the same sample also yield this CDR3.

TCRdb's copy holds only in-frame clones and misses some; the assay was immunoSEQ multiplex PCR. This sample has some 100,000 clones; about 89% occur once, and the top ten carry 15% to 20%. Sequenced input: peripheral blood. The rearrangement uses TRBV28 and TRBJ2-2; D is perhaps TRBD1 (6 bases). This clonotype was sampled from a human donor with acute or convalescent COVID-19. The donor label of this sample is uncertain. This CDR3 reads CASSLTGLAGDNTGELFF. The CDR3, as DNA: TGTGCCAGCAGTTTAACCGGGCTGGCAGGGGACAACACCGGGGAGCTGTTTTTT.